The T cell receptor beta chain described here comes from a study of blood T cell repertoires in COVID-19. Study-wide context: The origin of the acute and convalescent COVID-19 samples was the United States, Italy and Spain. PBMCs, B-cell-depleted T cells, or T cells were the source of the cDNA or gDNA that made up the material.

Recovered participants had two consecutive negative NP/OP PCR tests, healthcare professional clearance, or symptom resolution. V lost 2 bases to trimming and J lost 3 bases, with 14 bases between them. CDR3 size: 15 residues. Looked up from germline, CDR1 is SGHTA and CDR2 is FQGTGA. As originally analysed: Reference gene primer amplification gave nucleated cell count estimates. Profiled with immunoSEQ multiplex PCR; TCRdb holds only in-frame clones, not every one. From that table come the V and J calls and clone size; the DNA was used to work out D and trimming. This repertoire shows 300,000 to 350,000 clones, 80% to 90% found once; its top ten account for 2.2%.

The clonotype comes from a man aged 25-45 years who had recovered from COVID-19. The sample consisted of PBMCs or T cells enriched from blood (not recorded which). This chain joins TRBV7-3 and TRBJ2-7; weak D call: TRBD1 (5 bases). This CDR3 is CASSLYAGKRYEQYF. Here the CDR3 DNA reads TGTGCCAGCAGCTTATATGCAGGGAAACGCTACGAGCAGTACTTC.